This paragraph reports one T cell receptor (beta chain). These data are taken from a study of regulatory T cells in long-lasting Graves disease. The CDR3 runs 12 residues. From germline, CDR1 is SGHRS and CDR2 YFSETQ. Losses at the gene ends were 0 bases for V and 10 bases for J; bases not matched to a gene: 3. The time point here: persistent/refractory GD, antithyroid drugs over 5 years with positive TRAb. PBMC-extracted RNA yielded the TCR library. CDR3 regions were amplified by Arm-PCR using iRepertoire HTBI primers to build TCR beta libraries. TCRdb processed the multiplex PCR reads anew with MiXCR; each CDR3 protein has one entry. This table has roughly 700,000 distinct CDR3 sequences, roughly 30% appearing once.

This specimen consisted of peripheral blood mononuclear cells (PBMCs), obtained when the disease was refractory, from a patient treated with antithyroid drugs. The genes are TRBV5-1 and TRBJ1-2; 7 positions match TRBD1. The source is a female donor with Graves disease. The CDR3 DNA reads TGCGCCAGCAGCTTGGGACAGGGCCTCTACACCTTC. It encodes CASSLGQGLYTF.